The clone carrying this TCR beta chain was observed a single time. The table came from immunoSEQ multiplex PCR; TCRdb's copy has only in-frame clones and leaves some out. The sample lists roughly 100,000 clones, about 94% occurring once. This specimen comes from a study of technical replicates of blood from several donors. The source of this sequence is a human donor in good health. The sequenced material came from T cells isolated from PBMCs.

CDR3 nucleotides: TGTGCCAGCAGAGATCCGGGCACTGAAGCTTTCTTT. It is translated as CASRDPGTEAFF. The chain employs TRBV7-8 and TRBJ1-1; no clear D. The CDR3 is 12 amino acids. CDR1 is SGHVS, CDR2 FQNEAQ, per germline. V was cut by 6 bases and J by 4 bases, with 9 bases left in between.